Following are 16 T cell receptor beta chains from one sample sequenced in a study of neurological immune-mediated disorders. Time point denoted: longitudinal time-point 2. TCRdb re-called the 5' RACE reads through MiXCR, storing one row per CDR3 protein. The sample has 70,000 to 90,000 distinct CDR3 sequences, approximately 6% seen once. Material for sequencing was PBMCs. These receptors came from a woman aged 55 to 70 with multiple sclerosis.

This clonotype occurred many times. The chain carries TRBV11-2 and TRBJ2-5, with TRBD2 matching over 9 bases. CDR3 length equals 16 residues. Germline CDR1 and CDR2: SGHAT and FQNNGV. V trimming: 5 bases; J trimming: 5 bases; junction bases outside the gene matches: 12. CDR3 in DNA: TGTGCCAGCAGCCGGACCCTAGCGGGGACGGGTGAGACCCAGTACTTC. Translating it yields CASSRTLAGTGETQYF.

This clonotype was detected ten times or more. The gene calls are TRBV10-1 and TRBJ2-7, with TRBD1 identical over 8 bases. This CDR3 region has 15 residues. After removal of 0 bases from V and 4 bases from J, the junction contained 5 bases not matched to a gene. From germline, CDR1 is WNHNN and CDR2 SYGVQD (reference sequence). Written as DNA, the CDR3 is TGCGCCAGCAGTGAGTCGAATACAGGGGGATACGAGCAGTACTTC. Protein: CASSESNTGGYEQYF.

This clonotype was detected many times. This sequence joins TRBV6-1 and TRBJ2-7, with D uncertain. The germline gives CDR1 MNHNS, CDR2 SASEGT. The CDR3 consists of 14 residues. Trimming cost V 3 bases and J 3 bases, with 12 bases left between them. This CDR3 reads CASSDKIRSYEQYF. DNA for the CDR3: TGTGCCAGCAGTGACAAGATAAGAAGCTACGAGCAGTACTTC.

This clonotype was observed many times. The rearrangement uses TRBV5-1 and TRBJ2-1, with D possibly TRBD1 on 6 matching bases. Germline assignment: CDR1 SGHRS and CDR2 YFSETQ. This CDR3 comprises 14 residues. V dropped 0 bases and J dropped 9 bases, with 13 bases sitting between them. This chain's CDR3 is CASSLDGTRIEQFF. The CDR3 coding sequence is TGCGCCAGCAGCTTGGACGGGACACGGATTGAGCAGTTCTTC.

This clonotype was detected many times. The chain has TRBV5-5 and TRBJ2-5; tentative D call: TRBD2 (6 bases). The V gene lost 3 bases and the J gene lost 5 bases, with 20 bases spanning the gap. CDR3 length: 16 amino acids. Germline V gene lookup returns CDR1 SGHKS and CDR2 YYEKEE (reference sequence). CDR3 protein: CASSSLAGTLLETQYF. CDR3 DNA: TGTGCCAGCAGCTCTTTGGCGGGGACCCTCCTTGAGACCCAGTACTTC.

This clonotype was seen repeatedly, ten times or more. Relative to the germline gene, one junction end is altered; a read error may explain this. The chain carries TRBV15 and TRBJ2-7, with TRBD2 identical over 12 bases. CDR3 length: 14 amino acids. Germline CDR1 and CDR2: LNHNV and YYDKDF (reference sequence). DNA for the CDR3: TGTGCCACCAGCAGAGATCCCCGGACTAGCGGGGCACACTTC. This sequence encodes CATSRDPRTSGAHF. The full variable domain, in which reference TRBV15 and TRBJ2-7 provide the parts outside the CDR3, is DAMVIQNPRYQVTQFGKPVTLSCSQTLNHNVMYWYQQKSSQAPKLLFHYYDKDFNNEADTPDNFQSRRPNTSFCFLDIRSPGLGDTAMYLCATSRDPRTSGAHFGPGTRLTVT.

There are a few counts of this clonotype. The chain joins TRBV12-3 or TRBV12-4 to TRBJ1-5, with D possibly matching TRBD1 (5 bases). The CDR3 contains 13 residues. Deletions cut 6 bases from V and 2 bases from J, with 8 bases between. The CDR3 is CASRPGGNQPQHF. CDR3 sequence (DNA): TGTGCCAGCAGACCGGGGGGCAATCAGCCCCAGCATTTT.

This clonotype has at least ten counts. A read error may account for a junction end that differs from germline. The V and J genes are TRBV2 and TRBJ2-2; D is perhaps TRBD2 (6 bases). Germline V gene sequence: CDR1 SNHLY, CDR2 FYNNEI. This CDR3 is 15 amino acids long. The CDR3 nucleotides read TGTGCCAGCAGTGAAATTTGGGGGAGGACCGCGGAGCTGTTTTTT. It translates to CASSEIWGRTAELFF.

This clonotype was seen repeatedly, ten times or more. The chain recombines TRBV7-2 with TRBJ2-5, with 9 nucleotides matching TRBD2. J was trimmed by 4 bases and V by 1 base; bases with no gene match: 4. The CDR3 covers 15 residues. Germline loops: CDR1 SGHTA, CDR2 FQGNSA. The CDR3 protein is CASSLGLAGTETQYF. DNA of the CDR3: TGTGCCAGCAGCTTAGGGCTAGCGGGGACAGAGACCCAGTACTTC.

This clonotype was detected ten times or more. The chain combines TRBV6-5 with TRBJ1-1; 7 nucleotides agree with TRBD1. CDR1 and CDR2 from the germline V gene are MNHEY and SVGAGI. CDR3 size: 15 residues. V gave up 6 bases and J gave up 0 bases; unmatched junction bases: 7. The CDR3 loop is CASSGQAGVNTEAFF. The CDR3 DNA follows: TGTGCCAGCAGCGGACAGGCCGGGGTGAACACTGAAGCTTTCTTT.

Many counts were recorded for this clonotype. The chain carries TRBV5-1 and TRBJ1-2; D gene uncertain. CDR3 length equals 14 residues. CDR1 SGHRS and CDR2 YFSETQ come from the germline V gene. Trimming shortened V by 0 bases and J by 4 bases, and 10 bases separated the two germline ends. The CDR3 region is CASSLGDTGYGYTF. The CDR3 coding sequence is TGCGCCAGCAGCTTGGGTGATACTGGCTATGGCTACACCTTC.

This clonotype was counted between two and nine times. The chain employs TRBV12-3 or TRBV12-4 and TRBJ2-1; D is uncertain. The CDR3 loop spans 15 amino acids. V shed 6 bases and J shed 7 bases, with 19 bases lying between them. The CDR3 sequence is CASRNSLPSGNEQFF. The CDR3 DNA is TGTGCCAGCAGAAACTCGCTACCCTCTGGAAATGAGCAGTTCTTC.

This clonotype was picked up many times. The J gene is TRBJ2-7, the V gene TRBV5-1; a weak D match, TRBD1 (5 bases). Germline assignment: CDR1 SGHRS and CDR2 YFSETQ. V dropped 4 bases and J dropped 2 bases, with 10 bases sitting between them. The CDR3 extends over 13 amino acids. The CDR3 DNA sequence: TGCGCCAGCAGCCCCAGGGTGGCCTACGAGCAGTACTTC. Amino acids: CASSPRVAYEQYF.

This clonotype was picked up many times. The chain couples TRBV5-1 to TRBJ1-3; D remains ambiguous. The germline V gene has CDR1 SGHRS and CDR2 YFSETQ. CDR3 length equals 16 residues. V gave up 0 bases and J gave up 0 bases, with 10 bases separating them. The CDR3 nucleotides are TGCGCCAGCAGCTTGGTTGGCGGCACCTCTGGAAACACCATATATTTT. As protein: CASSLVGGTSGNTIYF.

This clonotype was observed at least ten times. This CDR3 reads CASSQRGGPGSGANVLTF. CDR3 nucleotide sequence: TGTGCCAGCAGCCAGCGAGGGGGGCCGGGGTCTGGGGCCAACGTCCTGACTTTC. The V gene is TRBV7-9, the J gene TRBJ2-6; D assignment may be TRBD1 or TRBD2 (6 bases each). The CDR3 spans 18 residues. Germline loops: CDR1 SEHNR, CDR2 FQNEAQ (reference sequence). V lost 5 bases and J 1 base, leaving 18 bases between the germline ends.

This clonotype was counted ten times or more. The chain is built from TRBV3-1 and TRBJ1-2; 7 bases line up with TRBD1. The CDR3 has 15 amino acids. The germline V gene encodes CDR1 LGHDT and CDR2 YNNKEL (reference sequence). J was trimmed by 7 bases and V by 1 base; bases with no gene match: 9. In DNA form, the CDR3 reads TGTGCCAGCAGCCAAGTAGAGGGGGCGTATCTTGGCTACACCTTC. This encodes CASSQVEGAYLGYTF.